One and the same sample provided the 22 T cell receptor beta chains below, sequenced in a study of neoadjuvant nivolumab and ipilimumab in lung cancer. Generated by immunoSEQ multiplex PCR, the TCRdb table keeps only in-frame clones and is missing some. The table lists roughly 4,500 clones, around 79% of them singletons. The material sequenced was tumor tissue, taken after neoadjuvant nivolumab, alone or with ipilimumab, at or shortly before surgery. Every receptor here comes from an adult with non-small cell lung cancer.

The V and J genes are TRBV6-6 and TRBJ1-2; D is ambiguous. CDR1 is MNHNY, CDR2 SVGAGI, per germline (reference sequence). Trimming left V 5 bases short and J 10 bases short, with 8 bases between. The CDR3 sequence is 10 residues long. CDR3: CASSNVLYTF. In DNA form, the CDR3 reads TGTGCCAGCAGTAACGTTCTCTACACCTTC.

The chain carries TRBV7-6 and TRBJ2-3; D possibly matches TRBD1 or TRBD2 (6 bases each). Trimming left V 5 bases short and J 6 bases short, with 21 bases between. The length of the CDR3 is 16 residues. Looked up from germline, CDR1 is SGHVS and CDR2 is FNYEAQ. CDR3 in DNA: TGTGCCAGCAGCCACCCACGGGGGCTTCCTGACGATACGCAGTATTTT. Translation: CASSHPRGLPDDTQYF. The variable domain in full, completed from reference TRBV7-6 and TRBJ2-3, reads GAGVSQSPRYKVTKRGQDVALRCDPISGHVSLYWYRQALGQGPEFLTYFNYEAQQDKSGLPNDRFSAERPEGSISTLTIQRTEQRDSAMYRCASSHPRGLPDDTQYFGPGTRLTVL.

This clone was seen a handful of times. The chain is built from TRBV7-2 and TRBJ2-3; 12 nucleotides align to TRBD2. V gave up 4 bases and J gave up 6 bases; unmatched junction bases: 8. This CDR3 is built from 16 residues. Germline V lookup: CDR1 SGHTA, CDR2 FQGNSA. CDR3 nucleotide sequence: TGTGCCAGCAGCTCAGGACTAGCGGGGCCCCGCGATACGCAGTATTTT. This gives the protein CASSSGLAGPRDTQYF.

This chain joins TRBV5-1 and TRBJ2-3; the D is unclear. V was trimmed by 1 base and J by 0 bases, leaving 9 bases between them. CDR1 is SGHRS, CDR2 YFSETQ, per germline. The CDR3 contains 15 residues. The CDR3 nucleotides read TGCGCCAGCAGCTTGACGGTAACTAGCACAGATACGCAGTATTTT. It translates to CASSLTVTSTDTQYF.

The CDR3 region is CASSGSLAGDPYEQYF. The CDR3 DNA is TGTGCCAGCAGTGGGAGTTTAGCGGGGGACCCCTACGAGCAGTACTTC. The chain couples TRBV28 to TRBJ2-7, with 9 bases lining up with TRBD2. The CDR3 is 16 residues long. CDR1 and CDR2 (germline): MDHEN, SYDVKM. J was trimmed by 2 bases and V by 5 bases; bases with no gene match: 10.

The sample holds one count of this clone. V gene TRBV6-6 combines with J gene TRBJ2-7, with D unclear. The V and J ends lost 5 bases and 2 bases respectively, with 10 bases between them. Germline V gives CDR1 MNHNY, CDR2 SVGAGI (reference sequence). This CDR3 spans 13 amino acids. In nucleotides, the CDR3 is TGTGCCAGCAGTCTCCCCGCCCCCTACGAGCAGTACTTC. It yields the protein CASSLPAPYEQYF.

The chain has TRBV2 and TRBJ1-2; TRBD1 aligns across 9 bases. V lost 6 bases to trimming and J lost 8 bases; unmatched junction nucleotides: 7. The germline CDR1 and CDR2 sequences are SNHLY and FYNNEI. The CDR3 extends over 13 amino acids. Here the CDR3 reads CASSGDRDPGYTF. The CDR3 region has the DNA TGTGCCAGCAGCGGGGACAGGGATCCAGGCTACACCTTC.

The chain employs TRBV4-1 and TRBJ2-7, with D perhaps assigned TRBD1 or TRBD2 (6 bases each). The ends were cut back, 1 base at V and 2 bases at J, with 15 bases in the middle. Germline assignment: CDR1 MGHRA and CDR2 YSYEKL. The CDR3 totals 16 residues. CDR3 sequence reads: CASSQGGPGGTYEQYF. For the CDR3, the DNA is TGCGCCAGCAGCCAAGGGGGGCCTGGGGGGACCTACGAGCAGTACTTC.

CDR3: CASSYSMSQETQYF. Here the CDR3 DNA reads TGTGCCAGCAGTTACTCGATGTCCCAAGAGACCCAGTACTTC. The rearrangement uses TRBV6-5 and TRBJ2-5, with D unresolved. Germline CDR1 is MNHEY and CDR2 is SVGAGI. Trimming left V 0 bases short and J 1 base short, with 6 bases between. The CDR3 has 14 residues.

The chain employs TRBV5-6 and TRBJ2-7; 8 bases fit TRBD1. This CDR3 is 16 amino acids long. CDR1 SGHDT and CDR2 YYEEEE come from the germline V gene. The ends lost 2 bases at V and 3 bases at J; junction bases unmatched: 10. Written as DNA, the CDR3 is TGTGCCAGCAGCTTAACCCCCGGGACAGGACTCTACGAGCAGTACTTC. Its translation is CASSLTPGTGLYEQYF.

V gene TRBV11-2 combines with J gene TRBJ1-1, with D unresolved. Germline assignment: CDR1 SGHAT and CDR2 FQNNGV. This CDR3 has 13 residues. V lost 1 base to trimming and J lost 4 bases, with 7 bases between them. CDR3 amino acids: CASSLGAGTEAFF. DNA for the CDR3: TGTGCCAGCAGCTTAGGTGCTGGCACTGAAGCTTTCTTT.

This rearrangement joins TRBV10-1 to TRBJ2-2, with a possible D match to TRBD1 (6 bases). Germline V lookup: CDR1 WNHNN, CDR2 SYGVQD (reference sequence). The V end was cut by 5 bases, the J end by 1 base, with 11 bases between. This CDR3 comprises 15 residues. The CDR3 DNA reads as TGCGCCAGCAGTTCATCCAGGGGGAACACCGGGGAGCTGTTTTTT. Its translation: CASSSSRGNTGELFF.

The rearrangement links TRBV29-1 to TRBJ1-2, with a tentative D call TRBD1 (5 bases). CDR3 length: 13 residues. Germline V gives CDR1 SQVTM, CDR2 ANQGSEA. V lost 3 bases and J lost 8, with 16 bases in between. The CDR3 DNA reads as TGCAGCGTTGAGTTGCTTAGGGGAGGCGGCTACACCTTC. This codes for CSVELLRGGGYTF.

The rearrangement uses TRBV7-9 and TRBJ1-5; 9 positions agree with TRBD1. Trimming took 1 base from V and 6 from J; bases not matched to a gene: 7. There are 16 residues in the CDR3. Looked up from germline, CDR1 is SEHNR and CDR2 is FQNEAQ (reference sequence). The DNA of the CDR3 is TGTGCCAGCAGCTTAGGTTGGGACAGGGCCTCTCAGCCCCAGCATTTT. Amino acids: CASSLGWDRASQPQHF.

This clone was seen just once. The chain is built from TRBV5-3 and TRBJ2-1, with a tentative D call TRBD1 (5 bases). TRBV5-3 is annotated as an ORF whose role is uncertain. Trimming shortened V by 5 bases and J by 9 bases, and 9 bases separated the two germline ends. The CDR3 sequence is 11 residues long. For the CDR3, the DNA is TGTGCCAGAAGAGGGGATCGTGAGCAGTTCTTC. This translates into CARRGDREQFF.

Here the CDR3 reads CASSQEPHSYEQYF. As DNA, the CDR3 is TGCGCCAGCAGCCAAGAACCGCACTCCTACGAGCAGTACTTC. The chain employs TRBV4-3 and TRBJ2-7; D is uncertain. Trimming pared 0 bases from V and 0 bases from J, leaving 6 bases between. The CDR3 loop spans 14 amino acids. Germline V CDR1 and CDR2: LGHNA, YSLEER.

The chain recombines TRBV7-8 with TRBJ2-7; the D call may be TRBD1 or TRBD2 (5 bases each). Germline CDR1 is SGHVS and CDR2 is FQNEAQ. Trimming cost V 7 bases and J 3 bases, with 16 bases left between them. The CDR3 sequence is 14 residues long. The DNA of the CDR3 is TGTGCCAGCAAGTCGGGGCAGGGAGTCTACGAGCAGTACTTC. Amino acid sequence: CASKSGQGVYEQYF.

The gene calls are TRBV7-6 and TRBJ2-2; TRBD2 matches at 7 bases. This CDR3 contains 15 residues. J was trimmed by 2 bases and V by 5 bases; bases with no gene match: 5. Germline assignment: CDR1 SGHVS and CDR2 FNYEAQ. CDR3 nucleotide sequence: TGTGCCAGCAGCCCTATAGCGGGTAACACCGGGGAGCTGTTTTTT. Its protein is CASSPIAGNTGELFF. The whole variable domain, filled in from reference TRBV7-6 and TRBJ2-2, reads GAGVSQSPRYKVTKRGQDVALRCDPISGHVSLYWYRQALGQGPEFLTYFNYEAQQDKSGLPNDRFSAERPEGSISTLTIQRTEQRDSAMYRCASSPIAGNTGELFFGEGSRLTVL.

The chain couples TRBV14 to TRBJ1-3, with 8 bases fitting TRBD1. CDR1 and CDR2 (germline): SGHDN, FVKESK. J was trimmed by 0 bases and V by 4 bases; bases with no gene match: 2. The length of the CDR3 is 15 residues. The CDR3 DNA reads TGTGCCAGCAGCCTTACAGGGGGCTCTGGAAACACCATATATTTT. Translation: CASSLTGGSGNTIYF.

The rearrangement uses TRBV7-2 and TRBJ2-7; D assignment may be TRBD1 or TRBD2 (6 bases each). Trimming shortened V by 3 bases and J by 7 bases, and 16 bases separated the two germline ends. This CDR3 comprises 14 residues. Per germline, CDR1 SGHTA and CDR2 FQGNSA. The CDR3 loop is CASSFAGEVREQYF. In nucleotides, the CDR3 is TGTGCCAGCAGCTTTGCAGGGGAGGTTCGTGAGCAGTACTTC.

V is TRBV28 and J is TRBJ2-3; no firm D call. The CDR3 runs to 14 residues. The V gene lost 3 bases and the J gene lost 1 base, with 8 bases spanning the gap. Per the germline V gene, CDR1 is MDHEN and CDR2 is SYDVKM. DNA of the CDR3: TGTGCCAGCAGTTTTGTCCTAGGCACAGATACGCAGTATTTT. Translation gives CASSFVLGTDTQYF.

This clone was seen once. The chain recombines TRBV19 with TRBJ2-7; 7 nucleotides agree with TRBD1. The CDR3 loop spans 13 amino acids. The junction had 5 bases not matched to a gene; V was cut back by 3 bases and J by 6 bases. In germline, CDR1 is LNHDA, CDR2 SQIVND (reference sequence). The CDR3 spells CASSIADRIEQYV. For the CDR3, the DNA is TGTGCCAGTAGTATCGCGGACAGGATCGAGCAGTACGTC.